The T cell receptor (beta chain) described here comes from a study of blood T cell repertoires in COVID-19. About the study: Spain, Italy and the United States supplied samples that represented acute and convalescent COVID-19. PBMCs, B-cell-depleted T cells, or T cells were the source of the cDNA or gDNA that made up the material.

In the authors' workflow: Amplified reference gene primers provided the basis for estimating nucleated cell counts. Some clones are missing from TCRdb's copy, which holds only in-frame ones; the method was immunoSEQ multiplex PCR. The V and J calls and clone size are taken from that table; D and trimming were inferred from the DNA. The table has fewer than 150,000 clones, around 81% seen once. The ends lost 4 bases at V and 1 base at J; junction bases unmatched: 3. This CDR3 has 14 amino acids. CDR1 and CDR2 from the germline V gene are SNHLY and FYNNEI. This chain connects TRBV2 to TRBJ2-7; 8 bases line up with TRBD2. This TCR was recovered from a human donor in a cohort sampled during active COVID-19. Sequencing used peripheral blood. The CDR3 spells CASSGRGASYEQYF. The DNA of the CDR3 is TGTGCCAGCAGTGGGCGGGGGGCATCCTACGAGCAGTACTTC.